This TCR beta chain is drawn from a study of blood T cell repertoires in COVID-19. Across the whole study: Donors in the United States, Italy and Spain gave samples during acute or convalescent COVID-19. T cells, B-cell-depleted T cells, or PBMCs provided the cDNA or gDNA that served as material.

Profiled with immunoSEQ multiplex PCR; TCRdb holds only in-frame clones, not every one. The sample gives 40,000 to 55,000 clones, about 80% of which show up once; around 15% is in the top ten. Germline lookup yields CDR1 WSHSY and CDR2 SAAADI. Trimming cost V 4 bases and J 0 bases, with 15 bases left between them. The length of the CDR3 is 16 residues. The chain combines TRBV10-2 with TRBJ1-2; no clear D. The sequenced sample was peripheral blood. The TCR was taken from a human donor in a cohort sampled during active COVID-19. This chain's CDR3 is CASSAPVYRTNYGYTF. The CDR3 nucleotides are TGCGCCAGCAGTGCCCCGGTATACCGAACTAACTATGGCTACACCTTC.